Shown below are 15 T cell receptor beta chains from a single sample sequenced in a study of blood T cell repertoires in COVID-19. The table came from immunoSEQ multiplex PCR; TCRdb's copy has only in-frame clones and leaves some out. The profile shows fewer than 40,000 clones, roughly 78% of them singletons. The sequencing input was peripheral blood. The receptors originated from a man between 65 and 80 years old with acute or convalescent COVID-19.

The chain has TRBV19 and TRBJ1-5; a possible D gene is TRBD1 (6 bases). Looked up from germline, CDR1 is LNHDA and CDR2 is SQIVND (reference sequence). The V end lost 6 bases, the J end lost 5 bases, and 17 bases lay between the germline ends. This CDR3 spans 15 amino acids. CDR3 bases: TGTGCCAGTAGGATTGGACAGAGAGGGGATCAGCCCCAGCATTTT. Translation gives CASRIGQRGDQPQHF.

The rearrangement uses TRBV18 and TRBJ1-5; tentatively, D is TRBD1 (6 bases). Trimming cost V 5 bases and J 4 bases, with 18 bases left between them. CDR1 is KGHSH and CDR2 is LQKENI in the germline V gene. The CDR3 consists of 16 residues. The CDR3 protein is CASSFTGTTKNQPQHF. In nucleotides, the CDR3 is TGTGCCAGCTCATTCACCGGGACAACAAAGAATCAGCCCCAGCATTTT.

V is TRBV28 and J is TRBJ2-4, with D perhaps matching TRBD1 (6 bases). Germline V gene sequence: CDR1 MDHEN, CDR2 SYDVKM. The V end was cut by 10 bases, the J end by 8 bases, with 18 bases between. The CDR3 loop spans 13 amino acids. This CDR3 is CATSQGYRYIQYF. The CDR3 nucleotides read TGTGCCACCTCACAGGGTTATAGGTACATTCAGTACTTC.

The rearrangement joins TRBV10-1 to TRBJ2-1, with 11 bases lining up with TRBD1. CDR1 and CDR2 (germline): WNHNN, SYGVQD (reference sequence). The CDR3 extends over 16 amino acids. V was clipped by 2 bases and J by 3 bases; unmatched bases: 3. The CDR3 here is CASSEGGTGGYNEQFF. CDR3 nucleotide sequence: TGCGCCAGCAGTGAGGGGGGGACAGGGGGCTACAATGAGCAGTTCTTC.

The CDR3 reads CASSRWTGYSYEQYF. Here the CDR3 DNA reads TGTGCCAGCAGTCGCTGGACAGGCTACTCCTACGAGCAGTACTTC. The rearrangement uses TRBV6-2 or TRBV6-3 and TRBJ2-7, with 7 bases identical to TRBD1. The CDR3 is made up of 15 amino acids. Germline lookup yields CDR1 MNHEY and CDR2 SVGEGT. V trimming: 5 bases; J trimming: 0 bases; junction bases outside the gene matches: 7.

The genes are TRBV5-1 and TRBJ2-1; 7 bases line up with TRBD2. The CDR3 covers 14 residues. The V gene end was trimmed by 4 bases and the J gene end by 3 bases; junction bases not matched to a gene: 4. CDR1 SGHRS and CDR2 YFSETQ come from the germline V gene. The CDR3 reads CASSPGTIYNEQFF. The CDR3 DNA reads as TGCGCCAGCAGCCCCGGGACTATCTACAATGAGCAGTTCTTC.

This clone came up a few times. The rearrangement links TRBV25-1 to TRBJ2-5, with TRBD1 as a possible D gene (5 bases). V was trimmed by 6 bases and J by 1 base, leaving 12 bases between them. Germline loops: CDR1 MGHDK, CDR2 SYGVNS. The CDR3 extends over 14 amino acids. The CDR3 reads CASSAGHLQETQYF. The CDR3 bases are TGTGCCAGCAGCGCTGGACACCTCCAAGAGACCCAGTACTTC.

The J gene is TRBJ2-2, the V gene TRBV19; maybe TRBD2 (5 bases). The V and J ends lost 3 bases and 6 bases respectively, with 14 bases between them. This CDR3 contains 15 residues. Germline CDR1 and CDR2: LNHDA and SQIVND (reference sequence). CDR3 protein: CASSMDGSAAGELFF. Here the CDR3 DNA reads TGTGCCAGTAGTATGGACGGATCAGCGGCCGGGGAGCTGTTTTTT. Together with reference TRBV19 and TRBJ2-2, the CDR3 gives the full variable domain: DGGITQSPKYLFRKEGQNVTLSCEQNLNHDAMYWYRQDPGQGLRLIYYSQIVNDFQKGDIAEGYSVSREKKESFPLTVTSAQKNPTAFYLCASSMDGSAAGELFFGEGSRLTVL.

This clone was counted between two and nine times. The gene calls are TRBV7-3 and TRBJ2-1; the match to TRBD2 covers 8 bases. The CDR3 has 13 residues. The germline gives CDR1 SGHTA, CDR2 FQGTGA. V lost 3 bases and J lost 5; bases outside the gene matches: 0. In DNA, the CDR3 is TGTGCCAGCAGCTTCGGGGGGGACAATGAGCAGTTCTTC. It specifies CASSFGGDNEQFF.

V is TRBV19 and J is TRBJ1-6; a weak D match, TRBD1 (5 bases). This CDR3 region has 15 residues. Germline loops: CDR1 LNHDA, CDR2 SQIVND (reference sequence). V lost 4 bases to trimming and J lost 7 bases, with 14 bases between them. The CDR3 protein is CASSTHGGNNSPLHF. CDR3 nucleotide sequence: TGTGCCAGTAGTACGCACGGGGGAAACAATTCACCCCTCCACTTT.

The chain recombines TRBV4-1 with TRBJ2-3; tentatively, D is TRBD1 (5 bases). This CDR3 contains 15 residues. Trimming removed 0 bases at V and 3 bases at J, with 10 bases between. From germline, CDR1 is MGHRA and CDR2 YSYEKL. CDR3 loop: CASSQDRAKTDTQYF. CDR3 in DNA: TGCGCCAGCAGCCAAGACAGGGCCAAAACAGATACGCAGTATTTT.

The chain carries TRBV19 and TRBJ1-2; 9 bases map to TRBD1. J was trimmed by 1 base and V by 4 bases; bases with no gene match: 1. The CDR3 is 14 residues long. The V gene's germline CDR1 is LNHDA and CDR2 SQIVND (reference sequence). Written as DNA, the CDR3 is TGTGCCAGTAGTAGGGACAGGGATAACTATGGCTACACCTTC. It yields the protein CASSRDRDNYGYTF.

The rearrangement links TRBV5-1 to TRBJ2-2; TRBD1 is a possible D gene (5 bases). The germline V and J ends were trimmed by 0 bases and 3 bases, with 12 bases remaining between them. Germline-derived CDR1 and CDR2 are SGHRS and YFSETQ. The length of the CDR3 is 16 residues. CDR3 loop: CASSLDGRVYTGELFF. The CDR3 DNA follows: TGCGCCAGCAGCTTGGATGGCAGGGTGTACACCGGGGAGCTGTTTTTT. The full variable domain, rest sourced from reference TRBV5-1 and TRBJ2-2, is KAGVTQTPRYLIKTRGQQVTLSCSPISGHRSVSWYQQTPGQGLQFLFEYFSETQRNKGNFPGRFSGRQFSNSRSEMNVSTLELGDSALYLCASSLDGRVYTGELFFGEGSRLTVL.

The J gene is TRBJ2-3, the V gene TRBV28, with D uncertain. CDR1 is MDHEN, CDR2 SYDVKM, per germline. Trimming shortened V by 5 bases and J by 5 bases, and 11 bases separated the two germline ends. This CDR3 region has 13 residues. CDR3 protein: CASSPPYVDTQYF. The CDR3 nucleotides read TGTGCCAGCAGTCCCCCTTATGTAGATACGCAGTATTTT.

The chain links TRBV7-9 to TRBJ2-7; no clear D gene. In germline, CDR1 is SEHNR, CDR2 FQNEAQ (reference sequence). V was clipped by 0 bases and J by 3 bases, with 15 bases between them. The CDR3 loop spans 16 amino acids. For the CDR3, the DNA is TGTGCCAGCAGCTTAGCGCCCTCCGTGGCTGACTACGAGCAGTACTTC. Its translation is CASSLAPSVADYEQYF. The entire variable domain, with the rest obtained from reference TRBV7-9 and TRBJ2-7, is as follows: DTGVSQNPRHKITKRGQNVTFRCDPISEHNRLYWYRQTLGQGPEFLTYFQNEAQLEKSRLLSDRFSAERPKGSFSTLEIQRTEQGDSAMYLCASSLAPSVADYEQYFGPGTRLTVT.